This T cell receptor (beta chain) is drawn from a study of neurological immune-mediated disorders. The time point: longitudinal time-point 2. TCRdb reprocessed the 5' RACE reads via MiXCR and lists one record per CDR3 protein. The sample consists of approximately 82,000 distinct CDR3 sequences, 13% of them appearing once. With regard to this clonotype: A much bigger clone sits one base away, suggesting this may be a read error.

CDR1 and CDR2 from the germline V gene are MNHEY and SVGAGI. The CDR3 loop spans 13 amino acids. The specimen was PBMCs. V usage is TRBV6-5 and J usage is TRBJ1-1; the D is unclear. The sequence was obtained from a female donor with HTLV-1-associated myelopathy (HAM/TSP). The CDR3 bases are TGTGCCATCAGTATCCCAGCGAACACTGAAGCTTTCTTT. As protein: CAISIPANTEAFF.